The 26 T cell receptor beta chains listed next were all sequenced from one sample in a study of T cells in Graves' hyperthyroidism and ophthalmopathy. TCR beta CDR3 regions were amplified from RNA. TCR CDR3 regions were first amplified by RT-PCR with HTBI primers. TCRdb used MiXCR to reprocess the multiplex PCR reads, holding one entry per CDR3 protein. The sample records hundreds of thousands of distinct CDR3 sequences, roughly a sixth being singletons. Specimen: blood. Every receptor here comes from a woman aged 45-65 years with Graves' hyperthyroidism that later progressed to Graves' ophthalmopathy.

This CDR3 is CASGSETGAGYNQPQHF. CDR3 nucleotide sequence: TGTGCTAGTGGTTCTGAAACAGGGGCGGGCTACAATCAGCCCCAGCATTTT. The chain uses TRBV12-5 and TRBJ1-5, with 7 bases that match TRBD1. J lost 3 bases, V lost 4 bases, and 12 bases had no gene match. CDR3 length: 17 amino acids. The germline V gene has CDR1 LGHNT and CDR2 FRNRAP.

The V gene is TRBV5-1, the J gene TRBJ2-2, with unresolved D. V lost 9 bases, J lost 0 bases, and 12 bases lay in between. This CDR3 spans 14 amino acids. Germline lookup yields CDR1 SGHRS and CDR2 YFSETQ. The CDR3: CATRTSPNTGELFF. The CDR3 region has the DNA TGCGCCACGCGGACCTCTCCGAACACCGGGGAGCTGTTTTTT.

V and J are TRBV30 and TRBJ1-3; 8 positions match TRBD1. This CDR3 comprises 14 residues. CDR1 and CDR2 (germline): GTSNPN, SVGIG (reference sequence). V lost 3 bases and J lost 2; bases outside the gene matches: 3. The CDR3 protein is CAWRSQGAGNTIYF. The CDR3 DNA follows: TGTGCCTGGAGGTCACAGGGGGCTGGAAACACCATATATTTT. Supplemented by reference TRBV30 and TRBJ1-3, the full variable domain reads SQTIHQWPATLVQPVGSPLSLECTVEGTSNPNLYWYRQAAGRGLQLLFYSVGIGQISSEVPQNLSASRPQDRQFILSSKKLLLSDSGFYLCAWRSQGAGNTIYFGEGSWLTVV.

This clonotype was picked up a small number of times. The chain recombines TRBV9 with TRBJ1-5; D is undetermined. V dropped 0 bases and J dropped 4 bases, with 8 bases sitting between them. Germline V gives CDR1 SGDLS, CDR2 YYNGEE. The CDR3 runs to 14 residues. In DNA, the CDR3 is TGTGCCAGCAGCGTAGGGAGTGAGAATCAGCCCCAGCATTTT. As protein: CASSVGSENQPQHF.

This clonotype turned up a few times. CDR3 protein: CASSLRQGRVEQFF. The CDR3 DNA is TGTGCCAGCAGCCTTCGACAGGGGAGGGTTGAGCAGTTCTTC. The chain recombines TRBV7-6 with TRBJ2-1; weak D call: TRBD1 (8 bases). Germline V gene lookup returns CDR1 SGHVS and CDR2 FNYEAQ. The CDR3 totals 14 residues. Trimming pared 5 bases from V and 9 bases from J, leaving 17 bases between.

The rearrangement joins TRBV6-5 to TRBJ1-4, with 7 bases identical to TRBD1. CDR3 length: 15 amino acids. The V gene end was trimmed by 4 bases and the J gene end by 8 bases; junction bases not matched to a gene: 10. CDR1 is MNHEY, CDR2 SVGAGI, per germline. The CDR3 here is CASSFPRQGGEKLFF. Here the CDR3 DNA reads TGTGCCAGCAGTTTCCCCCGACAGGGTGGGGAAAAACTGTTTTTT.

This clonotype came up many times. The chain links TRBV6-5 to TRBJ1-1; D remains unclear. CDR1 and CDR2 (germline): MNHEY, SVGAGI. The length of the CDR3 is 15 residues. With 0 bases removed from V and 1 base from J, the gap between germline ends came to 9 bases. The CDR3: CASSYSINGNTEAFF. CDR3 in DNA: TGTGCCAGCAGTTACTCGATCAACGGGAACACTGAAGCTTTCTTT.

The table lists this clonotype with many counts. In nucleotides, the CDR3 is TGTGCCAGCAGCCCAGGACAGATGGGGGAGACCCAGTACTTC. Protein sequence: CASSPGQMGETQYF. The gene calls are TRBV3-1 and TRBJ2-5; maybe TRBD1 (6 bases). V lost 4 bases, J lost 5 bases, and 14 bases lay in between. Germline-derived CDR1 and CDR2 are LGHDT and YNNKEL (reference sequence). This CDR3 contains 14 residues.

The rearrangement uses TRBV29-1 and TRBJ1-4; D gene ambiguous. Germline V gene data show CDR1 as SQVTM and CDR2 as ANQGSEA. The CDR3 is 15 residues long. Between the trimmed V and J ends, which lost 2 bases and 2 bases, there was a span of 12 bases. The CDR3 sequence is CSVESGRGTNEKLFF. DNA of the CDR3: TGCAGCGTTGAATCAGGACGTGGGACTAATGAAAAACTGTTTTTT.

The chain is built from TRBV6-1 and TRBJ1-2, with 7 nucleotides matching TRBD1. Per the germline V gene, CDR1 is MNHNS and CDR2 is SASEGT. Trimming at V came to 7 bases and at J to 10 bases, leaving 9 bases not matched to a gene. The CDR3 is 12 amino acids. CDR3 in amino acids: CASNRQGWDYTF. The CDR3 nucleotides read TGTGCCAGCAACCGACAGGGCTGGGACTACACCTTC.

The chain links TRBV14 to TRBJ1-3; no definite D call. V lost 0 bases and J lost 7, with 10 bases in between. This CDR3 region has 14 residues. Germline CDR1 SGHDN, CDR2 FVKESK. Here the CDR3 reads CASSQDRRSNTIYF. As DNA, the CDR3 is TGTGCCAGCAGCCAAGATCGCAGGTCGAACACCATATATTTT. The full variable domain, completed using reference TRBV14 and TRBJ1-3, is EAGVTQFPSHSVIEKGQTVTLRCDPISGHDNLYWYRRVMGKEIKFLLHFVKESKQDESGMPNNRFLAERTGGTYSTLKVQPAELEDSGVYFCASSQDRRSNTIYFGEGSWLTVV.

This clonotype showed up just a few times. This rearrangement joins TRBV10-2 to TRBJ2-2; unclear D gene. CDR3 length: 14 amino acids. Between the trimmed V and J ends, which lost 0 bases and 6 bases, there was a span of 8 bases. The germline V gene encodes CDR1 WSHSY and CDR2 SAAADI. CDR3 loop: CASSESRPAGELFF. As DNA, the CDR3 is TGCGCCAGCAGTGAGTCGAGACCCGCCGGGGAGCTGTTTTTT.

This clonotype was seen repeatedly, ten times or more. V and J are TRBV12-3 or TRBV12-4 and TRBJ2-1, with unresolved D. The V end lost 7 bases, the J end lost 6 bases, and 13 bases lay between the germline ends. CDR3 length: 13 amino acids. In nucleotides, the CDR3 is TGTGCCAGCATCCCCCCGAACGGCAATGAGCAGTTCTTC. Encoded protein: CASIPPNGNEQFF.

This clonotype was found a few times. The J gene is TRBJ2-1, the V gene TRBV6-1; no clear D gene. Germline loops: CDR1 MNHNS, CDR2 SASEGT. The V end was cut by 4 bases, the J end by 3 bases, with 16 bases between. This CDR3 has 16 amino acids. CDR3 DNA sequence: TGTGCCAGCAGTGGTGAAAGGATTGTCTACTACAATGAGCAGTTCTTC. This encodes CASSGERIVYYNEQFF.

This clonotype was seen many times. J is TRBJ2-3 and V is TRBV2; no clear D gene. Germline CDR1 and CDR2: SNHLY and FYNNEI. This CDR3 contains 12 residues. Trimming removed 6 bases from V and 4 bases from J, with 8 bases in between. CDR3 coding DNA: TGTGCCAGCAGAACGGAAGCAGATACGCAGTATTTT. Protein sequence: CASRTEADTQYF.

The sample holds a few counts of this clonotype. The rearrangement uses TRBV19 and TRBJ1-2; D may be TRBD1 (6 bases). The V gene lost 5 bases and the J gene lost 4 bases, with 17 bases spanning the gap. The CDR3 sequence is 15 residues long. Germline V gives CDR1 LNHDA, CDR2 SQIVND (reference sequence). The CDR3 is CASSGPQGSTYGYTF. CDR3 DNA: TGTGCCAGTAGTGGACCACAGGGATCTACCTATGGCTACACCTTC. Combining the CDR3 with reference TRBV19 and TRBJ1-2 gives the whole variable domain DGGITQSPKYLFRKEGQNVTLSCEQNLNHDAMYWYRQDPGQGLRLIYYSQIVNDFQKGDIAEGYSVSREKKESFPLTVTSAQKNPTAFYLCASSGPQGSTYGYTFGSGTRLTVV.

The chain links TRBV5-1 to TRBJ1-5; D is uncertain. CDR1 is SGHRS and CDR2 is YFSETQ in the germline V gene. The ends were cut back, 4 bases at V and 3 bases at J, with 14 bases in the middle. The CDR3 sequence is 15 residues long. The CDR3 nucleotides read TGCGCCAGCAGCGTCTCCTTAGGGATCAATCAGCCCCAGCATTTT. Translating it yields CASSVSLGINQPQHF.

The V call is TRBV20-1, the J call TRBJ1-2; D not resolved. V was shortened by 6 bases and J by 2 bases, with 13 bases between the two germline ends. Germline loops: CDR1 DFQATT, CDR2 SNEGSKA (reference sequence). This CDR3 is 13 amino acids long. As DNA, the CDR3 is TGCAGTGCAGAAACACCCCCCAACTATGGCTACACCTTC. Its protein product is CSAETPPNYGYTF.

The chain combines TRBV12-3 or TRBV12-4 with TRBJ2-7; no clear D. With 2 bases removed from V and 9 bases from J, the gap between germline ends came to 11 bases. The CDR3 is 12 residues long. This CDR3 reads CASSLQEVVQYF. The CDR3 coding sequence is TGTGCCAGCAGTTTACAAGAGGTGGTGCAGTACTTC.

This chain uses TRBV12-3 or TRBV12-4 with TRBJ1-5, with 10 bases identical to TRBD1. This CDR3 comprises 20 residues. The trim removed 5 bases at V and 4 bases at J, leaving 20 bases unmatched. The DNA for the CDR3 is TGTGCCAGCAGTCCACCGACAGGGGGCTCGCTTTCGCAACTAAATCAGCCCCAGCATTTT. Translated, it gives CASSPPTGGSLSQLNQPQHF.

This clonotype was counted between two and nine times. The rearrangement links TRBV10-3 to TRBJ1-1, with a tentative D call TRBD1 (6 bases). Germline CDR1 ENHRY, CDR2 SYGVKD. The CDR3 sequence is 14 residues long. The V gene lost 8 bases and the J gene lost 6 bases, with 19 bases spanning the gap. The CDR3 region has the DNA TGTGCCATCGGGCGGGACACCAGTCGGTCTGAAGCTTTCTTT. Translating it yields CAIGRDTSRSEAFF.

V usage is TRBV7-3 and J usage is TRBJ1-6, with TRBD1 as a possible D gene (5 bases). The germline V and J ends were trimmed by 3 bases and 8 bases, with 11 bases remaining between them. CDR1 SGHTA and CDR2 FQGTGA come from the germline V gene. The CDR3 consists of 14 residues. The CDR3 sequence is CASSFKGYDSPLHF. The CDR3 DNA sequence: TGTGCCAGCAGCTTTAAGGGGTATGATTCACCCCTCCACTTT.

CDR3 protein: CASSTSGTPAGGYTF. The CDR3 bases are TGTGCCAGCAGCACCTCCGGGACCCCGGCTGGAGGCTACACCTTC. The chain couples TRBV5-6 to TRBJ1-2, with a possible D match to TRBD1 (5 bases). The germline V gene has CDR1 SGHDT and CDR2 YYEEEE. V was pared by 4 bases and J by 8 bases, with 21 bases between. The CDR3 is 15 amino acids.

The table lists this clonotype with many counts. The chain links TRBV3-1 to TRBJ1-2, with D perhaps TRBD1 (5 bases). Germline CDR1 is LGHDT and CDR2 is YNNKEL (reference sequence). The CDR3 consists of 15 residues. Trimming shortened V by 6 bases and J by 0 bases, and 14 bases separated the two germline ends. The CDR3 loop is CASSPAGGSNYGYTF. The CDR3 bases are TGTGCCAGCAGTCCAGCTGGGGGATCTAACTATGGCTACACCTTC.

This clonotype was counted ten times or more. This sequence joins TRBV30 and TRBJ1-2; D gene uncertain. V lost 2 bases, J lost 7 bases, and 11 bases lay in between. Germline V gives CDR1 GTSNPN, CDR2 SVGIG (reference sequence). The CDR3 has 12 amino acids. In DNA, the CDR3 is TGTGCCTGGAGTTCAGGTATACGTGGCTACACCTTC. Protein sequence: CAWSSGIRGYTF.

This clonotype was seen a single time. This CDR3 fails to terminate in the conserved phenylalanine or tryptophan, so it likely reflects a read error. This rearrangement joins TRBV5-1 to TRBJ1-4; the D is unclear. The V and J ends lost 0 bases and 6 bases respectively, with 6 bases between them. The CDR3 loop spans 13 amino acids. From germline, CDR1 is SGHRS and CDR2 YFSETQ. Here the CDR3 DNA reads TGCGCCAGCAGCTTGGGGGTAGATGAAAAACTGTTTTCT. The encoded protein is CASSLGVDEKLFS.